Presented here are 8 T cell receptor beta chains from one specimen sequenced in a study of OX40 agonist ivuxolimab in advanced cancers. The assay was immunoSEQ multiplex PCR, and TCRdb's table has in-frame clones only and misses some. Found here are about 45,000 clones, 80% of them singletons; the top ten hold 5% to 6%. Sample: CD4+ or CD8+ T cells sorted from blood, taken in a trial of the OX40 agonist ivuxolimab. The receptors come from an adult with an advanced solid tumor such as melanoma, head and neck, liver or kidney cancer.

This chain links TRBV11-1 with TRBJ1-1, with 8 bases aligning to TRBD1. Germline trimming cut 5 bases from V and 3 bases from J; bases unmatched to any gene: 8. The CDR3 is 15 amino acids. The germline V gene encodes CDR1 SGHAT and CDR2 FQDESV (reference sequence). Written as DNA, the CDR3 is TGTGCCAGCAGCCTCAGGGGGCGCCTTGACACTGAAGCTTTCTTT. The encoded protein is CASSLRGRLDTEAFF.

V gene TRBV5-5 combines with J gene TRBJ2-6; no firm D call. Germline V lookup: CDR1 SGHKS, CDR2 YYEKEE (reference sequence). The V end was cut by 4 bases, the J end by 4 bases, with 6 bases between. The CDR3 contains 13 residues. Here the CDR3 reads CASSPPGANVLTF. DNA of the CDR3: TGTGCCAGCAGCCCCCCGGGGGCCAACGTCCTGACTTTC.

The gene calls are TRBV5-1 and TRBJ1-1; unclear D gene. Germline values: CDR1 SGHRS, CDR2 YFSETQ. V was clipped by 7 bases and J by 5 bases, with 12 bases between them. This CDR3 has 12 residues. CDR3 coding DNA: TGCGCCAGCGCGCTCCCGGGGACTGAAGCTTTCTTT. Amino acids: CASALPGTEAFF.

This clone was counted a few times. This chain links TRBV5-1 with TRBJ1-3, with a possible D match to TRBD1 (5 bases). This CDR3 comprises 16 residues. Trimming left V 0 bases short and J 1 base short, with 11 bases between. Germline CDR1 reads SGHRS; CDR2 reads YFSETQ. The chain's CDR3 is CASSLDGGVSGNTIYF. Here the CDR3 DNA reads TGCGCCAGCAGCTTGGACGGGGGGGTGTCTGGAAACACCATATATTTT. Full variable domain (remainder filled in from reference TRBV5-1 and TRBJ1-3): KAGVTQTPRYLIKTRGQQVTLSCSPISGHRSVSWYQQTPGQGLQFLFEYFSETQRNKGNFPGRFSGRQFSNSRSEMNVSTLELGDSALYLCASSLDGGVSGNTIYFGEGSWLTVV.

The chain is built from TRBV9 and TRBJ2-5; 7 positions agree with TRBD1. The germline gives CDR1 SGDLS, CDR2 YYNGEE. The CDR3 runs to 13 residues. J was trimmed by 5 bases and V by 4 bases; bases with no gene match: 5. The CDR3 sequence: CASSSGQSETQYF. The CDR3 coding sequence is TGTGCCAGCAGCTCGGGACAGTCGGAGACCCAGTACTTC.

The CDR3 loop reads CASSTLSWETQYF. The DNA for the CDR3 is TGTGCCAGCAGTACTCTTAGTTGGGAGACCCAGTACTTC. J is TRBJ2-5 and V is TRBV28; D gene ambiguous. Between the trimmed V and J ends, which lost 5 bases and 5 bases, there was a span of 12 bases. The CDR3 runs to 13 residues. Germline loops: CDR1 MDHEN, CDR2 SYDVKM.

This clone showed up just once. V usage is TRBV19 and J usage is TRBJ1-2, with a possible D match to TRBD1 (5 bases). The CDR3 contains 17 residues. Germline V lookup: CDR1 LNHDA, CDR2 SQIVND (reference sequence). V dropped 3 bases and J dropped 5 bases, with 22 bases sitting between them. The CDR3 DNA is TGTGCCAGTAGTATTCAAGGGAGCCGACATTGGGGGTATGGCTACACCTTC. Amino acids: CASSIQGSRHWGYGYTF.

The chain uses TRBV10-1 and TRBJ2-7; D gene uncertain. The length of the CDR3 is 13 residues. Germline loops: CDR1 WNHNN, CDR2 SYGVQD (reference sequence). V lost 2 bases to trimming and J lost 0 bases, with 5 bases between them. The chain's CDR3 is CASSESLSYEQYF. CDR3 nucleotide sequence: TGCGCCAGCAGTGAGAGCCTCTCCTACGAGCAGTACTTC.